One sample yielded the 21 T cell receptor beta chains listed below, sequenced in a study of T cell responses to AZD1222 COVID-19 vaccine. Here immunoSEQ multiplex PCR was the method, and the copy in TCRdb shows in-frame clones only, minus some. The table has approximately 100,000 clones, about 86% seen once. The sample was peripheral blood, taken on day 0 of AZD1222 vaccination. These receptors were collected from an adult in good health.

J is TRBJ1-1 and V is TRBV29-1; D call uncertain. Germline V gives CDR1 SQVTM, CDR2 ANQGSEA. The CDR3 runs to 11 residues. V gave up 4 bases and J gave up 2 bases, with 5 bases separating them. The CDR3 region is CSVVANTEAFF. For the CDR3, the DNA is TGCAGCGTTGTAGCTAACACTGAAGCTTTCTTT.

This chain links TRBV7-9 with TRBJ2-3; maybe TRBD2 (5 bases). Germline CDR1 reads SEHNR; CDR2 reads FQNEAQ (reference sequence). The CDR3 is 16 residues long. V lost 5 bases and J lost 5, with 20 bases in between. The CDR3 DNA follows: TGTGCCAGCAGCCCCCCGGACCCTCCCGGGAAAGATACGCAGTATTTT. It yields the protein CASSPPDPPGKDTQYF.

V is TRBV9 and J is TRBJ2-7; 7 bases are shared with TRBD1. Per germline, CDR1 SGDLS and CDR2 YYNGEE. CDR3 size: 14 residues. Trimming at V came to 3 bases and at J to 5 bases, leaving 8 bases not matched to a gene. The CDR3 loop reads CASSAATGEHEQYF. CDR3 coding DNA: TGTGCCAGCAGCGCTGCTACAGGGGAGCACGAGCAGTACTTC.

This chain joins TRBV2 and TRBJ1-3; D remains unclear. The CDR3 extends over 17 amino acids. Germline values: CDR1 SNHLY, CDR2 FYNNEI. Trimming cost V 7 bases and J 0 bases, with 19 bases left between them. The CDR3 loop reads CASTPFAPEVSGNTIYF. In nucleotides, the CDR3 is TGTGCCAGCACACCCTTCGCCCCTGAGGTCTCTGGAAACACCATATATTTT.

This rearrangement joins TRBV6-5 to TRBJ1-6; perhaps TRBD1 as D (6 bases). The germline CDR1 and CDR2 sequences are MNHEY and SVGAGI. V shed 6 bases and J shed 7 bases, with 16 bases lying between them. The CDR3 runs 15 residues. The CDR3 region has the DNA TGTGCCAGCAGCCAGGGGAGGATATACAATTCACCCCTCCACTTT. Protein: CASSQGRIYNSPLHF.

J is TRBJ1-6 and V is TRBV5-4; D possibly corresponds to TRBD1 (6 bases). The CDR3 is 16 residues long. Trimming shortened V by 1 base and J by 5 bases, and 13 bases separated the two germline ends. Germline V gene data show CDR1 as SGHNT and CDR2 as YYREEE (reference sequence). Here the CDR3 DNA reads TGTGCCAGCAGCTTGCTTCCCAGGACAGATAATTCACCCCTCCACTTT. It translates to CASSLLPRTDNSPLHF.

CDR3 protein: CASSPPTGSKNIQYF. For the CDR3, the DNA is TGTGCCAGCAGTCCGCCAACAGGGTCCAAAAACATTCAGTACTTC. The V gene is TRBV28, the J gene TRBJ2-4, with a possible D match to TRBD1 (6 bases). This CDR3 has 15 residues. The germline V and J ends were trimmed by 5 bases and 2 bases, with 13 bases remaining between them. Germline V gene data show CDR1 as MDHEN and CDR2 as SYDVKM. Combining the CDR3 with reference TRBV28 and TRBJ2-4 gives the whole variable domain DVKVTQSSRYLVKRTGEKVFLECVQDMDHENMFWYRQDPGLGLRLIYFSYDVKMKEKGDIPEGYSVSREKKERFSLILESASTNQTSMYLCASSPPTGSKNIQYFGAGTRLSVL.

The V and J genes are TRBV6-1 and TRBJ1-1, with 8 bases that match TRBD1. The CDR3 is 14 amino acids. The junction had 7 bases not matched to a gene; V was cut back by 3 bases and J by 7 bases. The germline CDR1 and CDR2 sequences are MNHNS and SASEGT. Written as DNA, the CDR3 is TGTGCCAGCAGTGAGAGACAGGGGAGGAATGAAGCTTTCTTT. Its translation is CASSERQGRNEAFF.

This clone was detected only a few times. The genes are TRBV24-1 and TRBJ1-4; D possibly corresponds to TRBD1 (6 bases). V shed 3 bases and J shed 4 bases, with 11 bases lying between them. This CDR3 has 15 residues. Germline values: CDR1 KGHDR, CDR2 SFDVKD. CDR3 in amino acids: CATSDRAGDNEKLFF. The CDR3 DNA reads TGTGCCACCAGTGATCGGGCAGGGGATAATGAAAAACTGTTTTTT.

CDR3 amino acids: CASSRERTSGALTDTQYF. Here the CDR3 DNA reads TGTGCCAGCAGCCGGGAACGGACTAGCGGAGCCCTCACAGATACGCAGTATTTT. J is TRBJ2-3 and V is TRBV7-8, with 10 bases that match TRBD2. CDR1 is SGHVS, CDR2 FQNEAQ, per germline. The CDR3 runs to 18 residues. J lost 2 bases, V lost 5 bases, and 13 bases had no gene match.

This clone has just one count. Within the sample, other DNA sequences also encode this same CDR3. V gene TRBV19 combines with J gene TRBJ1-5; D call uncertain. Germline loops: CDR1 LNHDA, CDR2 SQIVND (reference sequence). V was trimmed by 3 bases and J by 4 bases, leaving 7 bases between them. CDR3 length: 13 amino acids. CDR3 sequence: CASSMSGNQPQHF. The CDR3 DNA reads as TGTGCCAGTAGTATGAGTGGGAATCAGCCCCAGCATTTT.

In DNA form, the CDR3 reads TGCGCCAGCAGTGAGATTAACTATGGCTACACCTTC. This codes for CASSEINYGYTF. This chain uses TRBV10-2 with TRBJ1-2, with D hard to call. CDR3 size: 12 residues. From germline, CDR1 is WSHSY and CDR2 SAAADI. V gave up 2 bases and J gave up 1 base, with 2 bases separating them.

J is TRBJ2-3 and V is TRBV27; perhaps TRBD2 as D (6 bases). From germline, CDR1 is MNHEY and CDR2 SMNVEV (reference sequence). The CDR3 is made up of 13 amino acids. V was pared by 8 bases and J by 5 bases, with 14 bases between. In DNA, the CDR3 is TGTGCCAGCGGGTGGGCCGGGGGAGATACGCAGTATTTT. Residues: CASGWAGGDTQYF.

The chain combines TRBV29-1 with TRBJ2-5; TRBD1 matches at 10 bases. Germline-derived CDR1 and CDR2 are SQVTM and ANQGSEA. J gave up 5 bases and V 6 bases, and 0 bases lay outside the gene matches. CDR3 length: 11 amino acids. CDR3 sequence reads: CSVGQGETQYF. The CDR3 bases are TGCAGCGTGGGACAGGGGGAGACCCAGTACTTC.

The J gene is TRBJ1-1, the V gene TRBV28, with D perhaps matching TRBD1 (6 bases). Germline loops: CDR1 MDHEN, CDR2 SYDVKM. This CDR3 is built from 15 residues. Between the trimmed V and J ends, which lost 5 bases and 6 bases, there was a span of 19 bases. In DNA form, the CDR3 reads TGTGCCAGCAGTCCCAGGGACAAAGTGTTAGCTGAAGCTTTCTTT. This encodes CASSPRDKVLAEAFF.

The V and J genes are TRBV19 and TRBJ1-3, with TRBD1 identical over 7 bases. Germline-derived CDR1 and CDR2 are LNHDA and SQIVND (reference sequence). This CDR3 spans 13 amino acids. Trimming at V came to 6 bases and at J to 4 bases, leaving 3 bases not matched to a gene. The CDR3 DNA reads TGTGCCAGTAGACAGGGGTCCGGAAACACCATATATTTT. Its translation is CASRQGSGNTIYF.

This clone was seen just once. The V call is TRBV5-4, the J call TRBJ2-4; either TRBD1 or TRBD2 may fit D (5 bases each). Trimming removed 4 bases at V and 5 bases at J, with 13 bases between. The CDR3 loop spans 14 amino acids. Germline CDR1 is SGHNT and CDR2 is YYREEE (reference sequence). The CDR3 spells CASSPGQLENIQYF. CDR3 bases: TGTGCCAGCAGCCCGGGGCAGCTGGAAAACATTCAGTACTTC.

The chain has TRBV10-3 and TRBJ2-7, with 11 bases that match TRBD2. This CDR3 region has 16 residues. Germline V gene data show CDR1 as ENHRY and CDR2 as SYGVKD. V lost 1 base, J lost 6 bases, and 8 bases stayed unmatched. The chain's CDR3 is CAISEYPGTSGTEQYF. The CDR3 bases are TGTGCCATCAGTGAGTACCCCGGGACTAGCGGTACCGAGCAGTACTTC.

The chain recombines TRBV7-2 with TRBJ2-3; TRBD2 matches at 10 bases. The V gene's germline CDR1 is SGHTA and CDR2 FQGNSA. J lost 4 bases, V lost 1 base, and 8 bases had no gene match. The CDR3 sequence is 17 residues long. CDR3 sequence: CASSLGPLAGEADTQYF. As DNA, the CDR3 is TGTGCCAGCAGCTTAGGTCCGCTAGCGGGAGAGGCAGATACGCAGTATTTT.

DNA for the CDR3: TGTGCCAGCAGCATAGGGCACTCCACAGATACGCAGTATTTT. Encoded protein: CASSIGHSTDTQYF. The rearrangement links TRBV7-2 to TRBJ2-3; D gene ambiguous. Germline CDR1 and CDR2: SGHTA and FQGNSA. V lost 5 bases and J lost 2, with 11 bases in between. This CDR3 is 14 amino acids long.

This clone has only one observation. The gene calls are TRBV5-1 and TRBJ2-1; maybe TRBD2 (5 bases). V was trimmed by 3 bases and J by 2 bases, leaving 27 bases between them. Germline V CDR1 and CDR2: SGHRS, YFSETQ. This CDR3 has 20 amino acids. CDR3: CASSSLQDWSTISTYNEQFF. For the CDR3, the DNA is TGCGCCAGCAGCTCTCTCCAGGACTGGAGCACCATTTCGACCTACAATGAGCAGTTCTTC.